This T cell receptor (beta chain) was recorded in a study of cytomegalovirus exposure and HLA in healthy donors. About the study: The study placed 70% to 85% of its 398 genotyped donors in the Caucasian-associated ancestry cluster. Broader study findings: HLA alleles showed associations with around 15,000 TCR beta sequences in a later analysis, at a 0.05 false discovery rate.

Concerning this clone: Its antigen is undetermined.

The CDR3 has 14 amino acids. V lost 7 bases to trimming and J lost 7 bases; unmatched junction nucleotides: 6. Germline V gives CDR1 LNHDA, CDR2 SQIVND (reference sequence). The PCR ran on 60 Vbeta and 13 Jbeta primers. The repertoire was sequenced with immunoSEQ multiplex PCR; TCRdb's copy has only in-frame clones and lacks some. The sample carries approximately 190,000 clones, about 77% recorded once. The origin of this receptor is a woman aged 25 to 39 in good health and CMV-seropositive. The sample comprised PBMCs. The rearrangement links TRBV19 to TRBJ2-1; 11 nucleotides line up with TRBD2. The CDR3 is CASNPLAGVNEQFF. The CDR3 DNA reads as TGTGCCAGTAATCCACTAGCGGGGGTAAATGAGCAGTTCTTC.